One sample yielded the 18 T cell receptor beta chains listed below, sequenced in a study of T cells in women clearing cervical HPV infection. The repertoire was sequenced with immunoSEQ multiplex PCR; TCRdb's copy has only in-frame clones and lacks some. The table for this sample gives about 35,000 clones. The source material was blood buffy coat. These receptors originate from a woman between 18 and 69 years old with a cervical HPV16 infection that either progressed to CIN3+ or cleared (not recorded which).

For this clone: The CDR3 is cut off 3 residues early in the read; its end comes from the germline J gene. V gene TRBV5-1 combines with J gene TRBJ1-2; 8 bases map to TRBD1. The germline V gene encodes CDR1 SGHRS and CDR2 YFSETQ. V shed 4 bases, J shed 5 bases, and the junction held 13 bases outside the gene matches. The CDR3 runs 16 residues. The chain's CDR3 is CASSPGGTGSGYGYTF. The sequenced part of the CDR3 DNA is TGCGCCAGCAGCCCCGGCGGGACAGGTTCTGGATATGGC.

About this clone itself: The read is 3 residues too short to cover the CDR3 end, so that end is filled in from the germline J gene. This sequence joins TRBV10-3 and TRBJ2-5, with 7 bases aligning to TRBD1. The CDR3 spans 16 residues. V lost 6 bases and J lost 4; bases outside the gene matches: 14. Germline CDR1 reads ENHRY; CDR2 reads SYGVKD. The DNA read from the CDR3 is TGTGCCATCAGCAATCCGAGACAGGGACAAAGAGAGACC. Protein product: CAISNPRQGQRET. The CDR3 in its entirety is CAISNPRQGQRETQYF.

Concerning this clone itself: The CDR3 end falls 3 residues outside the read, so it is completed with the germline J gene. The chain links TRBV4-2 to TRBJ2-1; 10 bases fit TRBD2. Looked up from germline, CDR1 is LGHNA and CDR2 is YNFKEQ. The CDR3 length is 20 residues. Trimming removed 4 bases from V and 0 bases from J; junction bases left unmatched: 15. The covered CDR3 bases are TGTGCCAGCAGCCGTGTAGCGGCTAGCGGGGGCCCAAGCTCCTACAATGAG. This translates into CASSRVAASGGPSSYNE. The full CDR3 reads CASSRVAASGGPSSYNEQFF.

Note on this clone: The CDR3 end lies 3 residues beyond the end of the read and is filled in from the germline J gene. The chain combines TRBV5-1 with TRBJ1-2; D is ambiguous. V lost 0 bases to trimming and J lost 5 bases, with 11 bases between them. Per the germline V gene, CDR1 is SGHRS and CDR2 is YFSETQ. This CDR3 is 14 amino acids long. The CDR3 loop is CASSLGKRDYGYTF. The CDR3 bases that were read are TGCGCCAGCAGCTTGGGCAAGCGGGATTATGGC.

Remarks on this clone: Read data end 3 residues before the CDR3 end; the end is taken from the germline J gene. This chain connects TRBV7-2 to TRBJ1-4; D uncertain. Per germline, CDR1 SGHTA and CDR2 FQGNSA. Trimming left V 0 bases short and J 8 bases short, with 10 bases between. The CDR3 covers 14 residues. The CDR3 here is CASSLAPDWEKLFF. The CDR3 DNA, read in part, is TGTGCCAGCAGCTTAGCGCCAGACTGGGAAAAA.

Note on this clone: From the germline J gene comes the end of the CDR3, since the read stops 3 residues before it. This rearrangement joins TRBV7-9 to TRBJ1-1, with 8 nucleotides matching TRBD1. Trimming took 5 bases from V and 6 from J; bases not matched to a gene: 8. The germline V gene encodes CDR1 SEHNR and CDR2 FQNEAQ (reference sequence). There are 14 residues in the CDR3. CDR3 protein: CASSRGQAFAEAFF. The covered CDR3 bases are TGTGCCAGCAGCAGGGGACAGGCCTTCGCTGAA.

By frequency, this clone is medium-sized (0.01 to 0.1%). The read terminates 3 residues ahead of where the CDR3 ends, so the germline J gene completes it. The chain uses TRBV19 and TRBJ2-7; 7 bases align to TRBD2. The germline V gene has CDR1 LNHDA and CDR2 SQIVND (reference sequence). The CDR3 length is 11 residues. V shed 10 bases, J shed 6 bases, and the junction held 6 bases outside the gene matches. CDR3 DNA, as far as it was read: TGTGCCACCGGACTAGGGTCCGAG. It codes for CATGLGSE. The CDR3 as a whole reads CATGLGSEQYF.

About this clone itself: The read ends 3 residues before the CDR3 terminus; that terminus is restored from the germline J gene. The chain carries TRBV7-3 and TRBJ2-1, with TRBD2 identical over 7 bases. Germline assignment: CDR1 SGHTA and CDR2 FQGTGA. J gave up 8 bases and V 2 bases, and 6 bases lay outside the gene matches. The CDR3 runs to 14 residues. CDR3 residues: CASSLLLTSHEQFF. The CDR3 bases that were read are TGTGCCAGCAGCTTACTTTTGACTAGCCATGAG.

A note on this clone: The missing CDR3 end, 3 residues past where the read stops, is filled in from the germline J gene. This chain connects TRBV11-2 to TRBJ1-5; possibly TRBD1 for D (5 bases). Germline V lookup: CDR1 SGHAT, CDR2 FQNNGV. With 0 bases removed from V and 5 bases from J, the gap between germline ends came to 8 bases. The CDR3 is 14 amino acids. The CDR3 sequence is CASSLEPGYQPQHF. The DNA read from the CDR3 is TGTGCCAGCAGCTTAGAGCCAGGGTATCAGCCC.

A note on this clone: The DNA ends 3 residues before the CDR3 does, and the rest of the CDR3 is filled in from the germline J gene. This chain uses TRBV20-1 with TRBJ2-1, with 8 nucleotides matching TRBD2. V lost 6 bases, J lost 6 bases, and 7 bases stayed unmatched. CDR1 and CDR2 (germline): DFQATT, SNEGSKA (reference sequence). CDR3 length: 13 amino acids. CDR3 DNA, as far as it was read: TGCAGTGCGACTGGACTAGCCCTCAATGAG. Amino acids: CSATGLALNE. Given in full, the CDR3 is CSATGLALNEQFF.

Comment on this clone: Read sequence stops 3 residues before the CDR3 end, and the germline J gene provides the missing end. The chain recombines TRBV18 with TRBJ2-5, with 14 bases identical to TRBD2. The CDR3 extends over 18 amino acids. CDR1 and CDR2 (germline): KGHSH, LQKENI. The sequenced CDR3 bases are TGTGCCAGCTCCCCAAAAGGGACTAGCGGGAGTACAACAGATACC. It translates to CASSPKGTSGSTTDT. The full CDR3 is CASSPKGTSGSTTDTQYF.

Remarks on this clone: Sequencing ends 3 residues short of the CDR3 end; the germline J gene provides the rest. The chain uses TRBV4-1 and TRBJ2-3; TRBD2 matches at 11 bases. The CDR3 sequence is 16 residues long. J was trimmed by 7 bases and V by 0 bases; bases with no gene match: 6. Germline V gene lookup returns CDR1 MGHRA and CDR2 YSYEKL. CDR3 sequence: CASSQDTSGSSNTQYF. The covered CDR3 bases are TGCGCCAGCAGCCAAGACACTAGCGGGAGTTCTAATACG.

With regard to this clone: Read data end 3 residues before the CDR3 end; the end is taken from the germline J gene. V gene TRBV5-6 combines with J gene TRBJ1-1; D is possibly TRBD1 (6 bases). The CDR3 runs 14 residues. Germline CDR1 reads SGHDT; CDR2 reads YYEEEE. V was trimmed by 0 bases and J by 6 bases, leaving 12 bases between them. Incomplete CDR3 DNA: TGTGCCAGCAGCTTGGCTGGGGGCGCCGCTGAA. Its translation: CASSLAGGAAE. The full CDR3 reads CASSLAGGAAEAFF.

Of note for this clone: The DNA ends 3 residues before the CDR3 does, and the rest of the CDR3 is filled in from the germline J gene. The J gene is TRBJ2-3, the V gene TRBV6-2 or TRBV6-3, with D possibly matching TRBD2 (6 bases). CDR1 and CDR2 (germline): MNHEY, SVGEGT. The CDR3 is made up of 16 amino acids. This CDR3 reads CASSRFGWDFNQPQYF. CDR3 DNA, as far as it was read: TGTGCCAGCAGTCGTTTCGGTTGGGACTTTAATCAGCCG.

The DNA read from the CDR3 is TGCGCCAGCAGCTTGTTGGGGGGTTCGGACACTGAA. Translation gives CASSLLGGSDTE. The complete CDR3 reads CASSLLGGSDTEAFF. V gene TRBV5-1 combines with J gene TRBJ1-1; a possible D gene is TRBD1 (5 bases). The read ends 3 residues early relative to the CDR3; the germline J gene fills the gap. The CDR3 runs to 15 residues. Germline V CDR1 and CDR2: SGHRS, YFSETQ. Trimming took 1 base from V and 3 from J, leaving 13 bases between them.

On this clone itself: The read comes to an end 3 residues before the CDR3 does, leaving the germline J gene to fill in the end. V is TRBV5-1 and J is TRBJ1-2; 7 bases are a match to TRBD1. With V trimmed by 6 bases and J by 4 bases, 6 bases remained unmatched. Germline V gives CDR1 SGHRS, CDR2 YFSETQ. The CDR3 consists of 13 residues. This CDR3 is CASNPDRAYGYTF. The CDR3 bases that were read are TGCGCCAGCAACCCCGACAGGGCCTATGGC.

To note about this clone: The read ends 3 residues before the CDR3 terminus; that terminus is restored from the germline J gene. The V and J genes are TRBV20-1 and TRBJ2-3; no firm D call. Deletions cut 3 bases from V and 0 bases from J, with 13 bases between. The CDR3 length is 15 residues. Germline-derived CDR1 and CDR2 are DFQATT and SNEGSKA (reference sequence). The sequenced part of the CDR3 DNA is TGCAGTGCTAGCCCGGCAGACTCTAGCACAGATACG. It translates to CSASPADSSTDT. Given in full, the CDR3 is CSASPADSSTDTQYF.

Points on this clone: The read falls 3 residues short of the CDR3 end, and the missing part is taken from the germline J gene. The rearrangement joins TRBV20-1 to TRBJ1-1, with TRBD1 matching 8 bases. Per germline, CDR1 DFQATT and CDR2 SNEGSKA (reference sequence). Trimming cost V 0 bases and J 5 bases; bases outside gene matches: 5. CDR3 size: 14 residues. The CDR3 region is CSARDDRGGTEAFF. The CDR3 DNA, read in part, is TGCAGTGCTAGAGATGACAGGGGAGGAACTGAA.